The 24 T cell receptor beta chains below come from one sample, sequenced in a study of shared clonotypes between healthy human individuals. Using immunoSEQ multiplex PCR, the repertoire was profiled, and TCRdb retains in-frame clones only, with some absent. This table holds 850,000 to 1,100,000 clones, approximately 75% found once. The material sequenced was memory CD4+ T cells from PBMCs. As to subset: CD45RA-negative fraction. These receptors all stem from a man younger than 35 in good health. Some clones in this sample may be carry-over from other donors' samples.

The chain combines TRBV30 with TRBJ2-5; TRBD1 aligns across 9 bases. V shed 4 bases, J shed 4 bases, and the junction held 7 bases outside the gene matches. CDR3 length equals 14 residues. Germline CDR1 and CDR2: GTSNPN and SVGIG (reference sequence). The CDR3 nucleotides are TGTGCCTGGAACAGGGGGCAGGAGGGAGAGACCCAGTACTTC. It codes for CAWNRGQEGETQYF.

The V gene is TRBV18, the J gene TRBJ1-5, with D maybe TRBD1 (5 bases). This CDR3 is 15 amino acids long. The germline gives CDR1 KGHSH, CDR2 LQKENI. V dropped 3 bases and J dropped 0 bases, with 9 bases sitting between them. CDR3 nucleotide sequence: TGTGCCAGCTCACCCAGTAGGGGTAGCAATCAGCCCCAGCATTTT. The encoded protein is CASSPSRGSNQPQHF.

A few counts support this clone. The CDR3 protein is CASRQSQALYGYTF. The CDR3 DNA is TGTGCCAGCAGGCAGTCACAGGCCCTCTATGGCTACACCTTC. The genes are TRBV6-5 and TRBJ1-2; maybe TRBD1 (5 bases). With 6 bases removed from V and 4 bases from J, the gap between germline ends came to 15 bases. The CDR3 consists of 14 residues. From germline, CDR1 is MNHEY and CDR2 SVGAGI.

Remarks on this clone: Other DNA sequences in the same sample also yield this CDR3. The genes are TRBV10-3 and TRBJ2-3; D gene ambiguous. V was pared by 0 bases and J by 4 bases, with 2 bases between. The CDR3 is 12 residues long. The germline V gene encodes CDR1 ENHRY and CDR2 SYGVKD. CDR3 region: CAISESADTQYF. CDR3 nucleotides: TGTGCCATCAGTGAGTCAGCAGATACGCAGTATTTT.

The rearrangement uses TRBV5-4 and TRBJ2-7, with TRBD1 matching 9 bases. The CDR3 contains 16 residues. J lost 3 bases, V lost 3 bases, and 10 bases had no gene match. Per the germline V gene, CDR1 is SGHNT and CDR2 is YYREEE (reference sequence). The CDR3 spells CASSSPSGQGHYEQYF. The CDR3 region has the DNA TGTGCCAGCAGCTCGCCTTCGGGACAGGGACACTACGAGCAGTACTTC. Full variable domain (missing parts from reference TRBV5-4 and TRBJ2-7): ETGVTQSPTHLIKTRGQQVTLRCSSQSGHNTVSWYQQALGQGPQFIFQYYREEENGRGNFPPRFSGLQFPNYSSELNVNALELDDSALYLCASSSPSGQGHYEQYFGPGTRLTVT.

V and J are TRBV27 and TRBJ1-5, with D uncertain. Germline loops: CDR1 MNHEY, CDR2 SMNVEV (reference sequence). There are 15 residues in the CDR3. The V gene lost 2 bases and the J gene lost 0 bases, with 8 bases spanning the gap. This chain's CDR3 is CASSLGVFSNQPQHF. Here the CDR3 DNA reads TGTGCCAGCAGTTTAGGGGTTTTTAGCAATCAGCCCCAGCATTTT.

This clone has a handful of counts. The chain combines TRBV6-1 with TRBJ1-2, with D possibly being TRBD1 (6 bases). The CDR3 is 14 amino acids. With 3 bases removed from V and 4 bases from J, the gap between germline ends came to 12 bases. Per germline, CDR1 MNHNS and CDR2 SASEGT. The CDR3 sequence is CASSDLGQSYGYTF. CDR3 sequence (DNA): TGTGCCAGCAGTGACCTCGGACAGTCCTATGGCTACACCTTC.

The J gene is TRBJ2-7, the V gene TRBV11-2; D is undetermined. Trimming pared 1 base from V and 6 bases from J, leaving 4 bases between. CDR1 is SGHAT, CDR2 FQNNGV, per germline. The CDR3 is made up of 11 amino acids. Here the CDR3 reads CASSLAGEQYF. DNA of the CDR3: TGTGCCAGCAGCTTAGCCGGCGAGCAGTACTTC.

The V gene is TRBV9, the J gene TRBJ1-1; tentative D call: TRBD1 (5 bases). V lost 0 bases, J lost 1 base, and 10 bases lay in between. This CDR3 contains 15 residues. CDR1 is SGDLS, CDR2 YYNGEE, per germline. DNA for the CDR3: TGTGCCAGCAGCGTAGGGTGGGACGCGAACACTGAAGCTTTCTTT. It translates to CASSVGWDANTEAFF.

V usage is TRBV4-2 and J usage is TRBJ2-2; tentatively, D is TRBD2 (5 bases). The CDR3 consists of 15 residues. Trimming took off 5 bases at V and 4 bases at J, with 14 bases between the two ends. Germline lookup yields CDR1 LGHNA and CDR2 YNFKEQ. The CDR3 DNA follows: TGTGCCAGCAGCGGATCTGGGAGAGGCACCGGGGAGCTGTTTTTT. Translated, it gives CASSGSGRGTGELFF.

This clone was counted only a few times. The chain uses TRBV30 and TRBJ2-7, with unresolved D. Trimming shortened V by 2 bases and J by 1 base, and 6 bases separated the two germline ends. Germline CDR1 GTSNPN, CDR2 SVGIG (reference sequence). The CDR3 totals 12 residues. CDR3 sequence reads: CAWSPNSYEQYF. The CDR3 coding sequence is TGTGCCTGGAGTCCCAATTCCTACGAGCAGTACTTC. The variable domain in full, with the rest retrieved from reference TRBV30 and TRBJ2-7, is SQTIHQWPATLVQPVGSPLSLECTVEGTSNPNLYWYRQAAGRGLQLLFYSVGIGQISSEVPQNLSASRPQDRQFILSSKKLLLSDSGFYLCAWSPNSYEQYFGPGTRLTVT.

The V gene is TRBV15, the J gene TRBJ2-7; D ambiguous. The CDR3 spans 14 residues. V dropped 2 bases and J dropped 6 bases, with 14 bases sitting between them. Germline lookup yields CDR1 LNHNV and CDR2 YYDKDF (reference sequence). The CDR3 protein is CATSRLPGVGEQYF. The CDR3 coding sequence is TGTGCCACCAGCAGACTCCCTGGCGTAGGCGAGCAGTACTTC.

V usage is TRBV18 and J usage is TRBJ2-3; D possibly corresponds to TRBD1 (5 bases). The CDR3 is 14 amino acids. Looked up from germline, CDR1 is KGHSH and CDR2 is LQKENI. Trimming stripped 3 bases from V and 1 base from J, with 8 bases between. CDR3 sequence reads: CASSPRTRTDTQYF. The CDR3 DNA is TGTGCCAGCTCACCTAGGACACGCACAGATACGCAGTATTTT.

This clone was found many times. The chain has TRBV28 and TRBJ1-1; TRBD1 is a possible D gene (5 bases). The CDR3 covers 17 residues. V was shortened by 2 bases and J by 2 bases, with 18 bases between the two germline ends. CDR1 and CDR2 from the germline V gene are MDHEN and SYDVKM. CDR3 sequence: CASSLLWSRGANTEAFF. The CDR3 DNA reads as TGTGCCAGCAGTTTACTTTGGTCCCGAGGGGCAAACACTGAAGCTTTCTTT.

The J gene is TRBJ2-7, the V gene TRBV2, with 7 positions matching TRBD1. Germline CDR1 SNHLY, CDR2 FYNNEI. V lost 10 bases to trimming and J lost 3 bases; unmatched junction nucleotides: 6. The CDR3 consists of 12 residues. The CDR3 loop is CATGTDIYEQYF. For the CDR3, the DNA is TGTGCCACGGGGACAGACATCTACGAGCAGTACTTC. The full variable domain, completed using reference TRBV2 and TRBJ2-7, is EPEVTQTPSHQVTQMGQEVILRCVPISNHLYFYWYRQILGQKVEFLVSFYNNEISEKSEIFDDQFSVERPDGSNFTLKIRSTKLEDSAMYFCATGTDIYEQYFGPGTRLTVT.

As regards this clone: The same CDR3 arises from other DNA sequences in this sample as well. The chain joins TRBV7-3 to TRBJ2-5; 8 nucleotides line up with TRBD2. V was pared by 3 bases and J by 2 bases, with 5 bases of the junction left unmatched. The CDR3 has 15 amino acids. CDR1 is SGHTA, CDR2 FQGTGA, per germline. DNA of the CDR3: TGTGCCAGCAGCTTTGGTAGCGGGACTCAAGAGACCCAGTACTTC. This gives the protein CASSFGSGTQETQYF.

The rearrangement joins TRBV4-3 to TRBJ1-1, with 7 positions matching TRBD1. This CDR3 has 14 amino acids. Looked up from germline, CDR1 is LGHNA and CDR2 is YSLEER. The junction had 7 bases not matched to a gene; V was cut back by 4 bases and J by 5 bases. CDR3 amino acids: CASSRQGVETEAFF. The DNA for the CDR3 is TGCGCCAGCAGCCGACAGGGTGTCGAGACTGAAGCTTTCTTT.

This clone has only a few counts. The CDR3 here is CASSPDLISNEQYF. CDR3 in DNA: TGTGCCAGCAGCCCAGATCTAATATCTAACGAGCAGTACTTC. The genes are TRBV5-4 and TRBJ2-7; D not resolved. Trimming took 4 bases from V and 5 from J, leaving 16 bases between them. CDR1 and CDR2 from the germline V gene are SGHNT and YYREEE (reference sequence). The CDR3 length is 14 residues.

The chain joins TRBV10-3 to TRBJ1-3, with D maybe TRBD1 (6 bases). Germline CDR1 reads ENHRY; CDR2 reads SYGVKD. V lost 4 bases and J 4 bases, leaving 14 bases between the germline ends. The CDR3 spans 15 residues. The CDR3 DNA reads TGTGCCATCAGTGTATCGGGGGCACAAGGAAACACCATATATTTT. The encoded protein is CAISVSGAQGNTIYF.

The chain has TRBV5-4 and TRBJ2-5, with 11 bases lining up with TRBD2. Germline V lookup: CDR1 SGHNT, CDR2 YYREEE (reference sequence). Unmatched junction bases numbered 13, after V lost 4 bases and J lost 5 bases. CDR3 length: 17 amino acids. In DNA form, the CDR3 reads TGTGCCAGCAGCCCCGGGACTAGCGGAGGGCCGAGGGAGACCCAGTACTTC. This codes for CASSPGTSGGPRETQYF. The full variable domain, its missing parts supplied by reference TRBV5-4 and TRBJ2-5, is ETGVTQSPTHLIKTRGQQVTLRCSSQSGHNTVSWYQQALGQGPQFIFQYYREEENGRGNFPPRFSGLQFPNYSSELNVNALELDDSALYLCASSPGTSGGPRETQYFGPGTRLLVL.

This clone was observed a few times. The same CDR3 arises from other DNA sequences in this sample as well. J is TRBJ2-3 and V is TRBV4-1; 9 nucleotides align to TRBD2. Per the germline V gene, CDR1 is MGHRA and CDR2 is YSYEKL. Trimming took 4 bases from V and 2 from J; bases not matched to a gene: 4. This CDR3 contains 15 residues. The CDR3 region has the DNA TGCGCCAGCAGCCGAGCGGGAGGCGACACAGATACGCAGTATTTT. It translates to CASSRAGGDTDTQYF.

The rearrangement joins TRBV23-1 to TRBJ1-4; maybe TRBD1 (6 bases). TRBV23-1 is identified as an open reading frame with a role that is uncertain. The V gene lost 7 bases and the J gene lost 8 bases, with 23 bases spanning the gap. This CDR3 has 16 amino acids. CDR3 DNA: TGCGCCAGCACACTGACACTCCCGGGACACCGCGAAAAACTGTTTTTT. Residues: CASTLTLPGHREKLFF.

V usage is TRBV4-3 and J usage is TRBJ2-1, with 15 positions matching TRBD2. The J segment lost 4 bases and the V segment lost 3 bases, leaving 7 bases of the junction unmatched. Germline V gene lookup returns CDR1 LGHNA and CDR2 YSLEER. The CDR3 contains 18 residues. CDR3 region: CASSHEGGTSGRYNEQFF. DNA for the CDR3: TGCGCCAGCAGCCACGAAGGCGGGACTAGCGGGAGGTACAATGAGCAGTTCTTC.

The chain joins TRBV5-5 to TRBJ2-3; D remains unclear. This CDR3 contains 13 residues. V shed 2 bases and J shed 6 bases, with 10 bases lying between them. The germline gives CDR1 SGHKS, CDR2 YYEKEE (reference sequence). The CDR3 spells CASSFRVSDTQYF. Written as DNA, the CDR3 is TGTGCCAGCAGCTTCAGAGTTTCCGATACGCAGTATTTT.